A selection of T cell receptor beta chains follows, all from one sample in a study of radiotherapy plus CTLA-4 blockade in lung cancer. This table comes from immunoSEQ multiplex PCR, and its TCRdb copy is limited to in-frame clones, with some not included. Here the sample spans about 40,000 clones, 79% being singletons. Material: peripheral blood, obtained from a patient treated with radiotherapy plus ipilimumab. The receptors stem from a human donor with non-small cell lung cancer that progressed on radiotherapy plus ipilimumab. Both conserved end residues are part of each CDR3. The order of the fields is clone size, D gene, CDR3 length, V gene, J gene, CDR3 protein, CDR3 DNA. The D gene is left open where the match is weak. Expanded clones get a size class; other rows say once, few or many, or leave the size out.

clone size: .
D gene: TRBD1
CDR3 length: 16
V gene: TRBV19
J gene: TRBJ1-3
CDR3 protein: CASSIPETGTGNTIYF
CDR3 DNA: TGTGCCAGTAGTATTCCGGAGACAGGGACTGGAAACACCATATATTTT

clone size: .
D gene: TRBD2
CDR3 length: 15
V gene: TRBV15
J gene: TRBJ2-1
CDR3 protein: CATSRASGGYNEQFF
CDR3 DNA: TGTGCCACCAGCAGAGCGAGCGGGGGGTACAATGAGCAGTTCTTC

clone size: .
D gene: .
CDR3 length: 16
V gene: TRBV6-6
J gene: TRBJ1-1
CDR3 protein: CASSYPRTAINTEAFF
CDR3 DNA: TGTGCCAGCAGTTACCCACGGACAGCAATCAACACTGAAGCTTTCTTT

clone size: .
D gene: TRBD1
CDR3 length: 18
V gene: TRBV5-1
J gene: TRBJ2-5
CDR3 protein: CASSSPGTGATGRETQYF
CDR3 DNA: TGCGCCAGCAGCTCTCCCGGGACAGGGGCCACGGGAAGGGAGACCCAGTACTTC

clone size: .
D gene: .
CDR3 length: 15
V gene: TRBV4-1
J gene: TRBJ2-7
CDR3 protein: CASSQEGGPSLAQYF
CDR3 DNA: TGCGCCAGCAGCCAAGAGGGGGGACCTAGCCTTGCGCAGTACTTC

clone size: .
D gene: TRBD1
CDR3 length: 15
V gene: TRBV11-2
J gene: TRBJ1-5
CDR3 protein: CASSYTGQGDQPQHF
CDR3 DNA: TGTGCCAGCAGCTACACGGGACAGGGGGATCAGCCCCAGCATTTT

clone size: .
D gene: TRBD1
CDR3 length: 16
V gene: TRBV7-7
J gene: TRBJ2-1
CDR3 protein: CASSPLGTDSGNEQFF
CDR3 DNA: TGTGCTAGCAGTCCCCTGGGGACAGACTCGGGCAATGAGCAGTTCTTC

clone size: .
D gene: TRBD1
CDR3 length: 15
V gene: TRBV9
J gene: TRBJ2-2
CDR3 protein: CASRAGTENTGELFF
CDR3 DNA: TGTGCCAGCAGAGCCGGGACAGAAAACACCGGGGAGCTGTTTTTT

clone size: .
D gene: .
CDR3 length: 14
V gene: TRBV9
J gene: TRBJ1-1
CDR3 protein: CASSVEGGNTEAFF
CDR3 DNA: TGTGCCAGCAGCGTAGAAGGGGGGAACACTGAAGCTTTCTTT

clone size: few
D gene: .
CDR3 length: 13
V gene: TRBV4-1
J gene: TRBJ1-1
CDR3 protein: CASSLGTLTEAFF
CDR3 DNA: TGCGCCAGCAGCCTGGGGACACTCACTGAAGCTTTCTTT

clone size: .
D gene: .
CDR3 length: 13
V gene: TRBV6-5
J gene: TRBJ2-2
CDR3 protein: CASSYSTPGELFF
CDR3 DNA: TGTGCCAGCAGTTACTCGACTCCCGGGGAGCTGTTTTTT

clone size: .
D gene: .
CDR3 length: 15
V gene: TRBV19
J gene: TRBJ2-2
CDR3 protein: CASSIKDINTGELFF
CDR3 DNA: TGTGCCAGTAGTATTAAGGACATTAACACCGGGGAGCTGTTTTTT

clone size: .
D gene: .
CDR3 length: 14
V gene: TRBV5-1
J gene: TRBJ2-5
CDR3 protein: CASSLGQGSQTQYF
CDR3 DNA: TGCGCCAGCAGCTTGGGTCAGGGTTCCCAGACCCAGTACTTC

clone size: .
D gene: .
CDR3 length: 12
V gene: TRBV10-1
J gene: TRBJ2-7
CDR3 protein: CASSDSVYEQYF
CDR3 DNA: TGCGCCAGCAGTGATTCTGTTTACGAGCAGTACTTC

clone size: .
D gene: .
CDR3 length: 14
V gene: TRBV28
J gene: TRBJ1-3
CDR3 protein: CASSSRDSGNTIYF
CDR3 DNA: TGTGCCAGCAGTTCACGGGACTCTGGAAACACCATATATTTT

clone size: .
D gene: TRBD2
CDR3 length: 14
V gene: TRBV6-6
J gene: TRBJ2-1
CDR3 protein: CASSSSGGRNEQFF
CDR3 DNA: TGTGCCAGCAGTTCTAGCGGGGGGAGGAATGAGCAGTTCTTC

clone size: .
D gene: TRBD1
CDR3 length: 15
V gene: TRBV19
J gene: TRBJ2-2
CDR3 protein: CASSTGTANTGELFF
CDR3 DNA: TGTGCCAGTAGTACCGGGACAGCGAACACCGGGGAGCTGTTTTTT

clone size: .
D gene: TRBD1
CDR3 length: 14
V gene: TRBV19
J gene: TRBJ2-3
CDR3 protein: CASTLGTEPYTQYF
CDR3 DNA: TGTGCCAGTACCCTCGGGACAGAGCCTTATACGCAGTATTTT

clone size: once
D gene: .
CDR3 length: 15
V gene: TRBV4-3
J gene: TRBJ1-5
CDR3 protein: CASSQVLGAYQPQHF
CDR3 DNA: TGCGCCAGCAGCCAAGTACTCGGAGCCTATCAGCCCCAGCATTTT

clone size: .
D gene: TRBD2
CDR3 length: 18
V gene: TRBV7-2
J gene: TRBJ2-1
CDR3 protein: CASSLGGLAATQYNEQFF
CDR3 DNA: TGTGCCAGCAGCTTAGGTGGACTAGCGGCAACTCAATACAATGAGCAGTTCTTC

clone size: .
D gene: .
CDR3 length: 16
V gene: TRBV6-6
J gene: TRBJ2-2
CDR3 protein: CASSYSGGGRTGELFF
CDR3 DNA: TGTGCCAGCAGTTACTCAGGCGGGGGCCGGACCGGGGAGCTGTTTTTT

clone size: .
D gene: TRBD2
CDR3 length: 15
V gene: TRBV7-2
J gene: TRBJ2-5
CDR3 protein: CASSLSRGGGETQYF
CDR3 DNA: TGTGCCAGCAGCTTATCGCGGGGGGGCGGTGAGACCCAGTACTTC

clone size: .
D gene: TRBD1
CDR3 length: 15
V gene: TRBV7-2
J gene: TRBJ1-1
CDR3 protein: CASSSQGQGITEAFF
CDR3 DNA: TGTGCCAGCAGTTCCCAGGGACAGGGGATCACTGAAGCTTTCTTT

clone size: .
D gene: .
CDR3 length: 13
V gene: TRBV2
J gene: TRBJ1-2
CDR3 protein: CASSEGRGYGYTF
CDR3 DNA: TGTGCCAGCAGTGAAGGTCGGGGCTATGGCTACACCTTC

clone size: .
D gene: .
CDR3 length: 15
V gene: TRBV7-2
J gene: TRBJ2-2
CDR3 protein: CASSQVAGRSGELFF
CDR3 DNA: TGTGCCAGCAGCCAAGTCGCAGGCAGGTCCGGGGAGCTGTTTTTT

clone size: .
D gene: .
CDR3 length: 14
V gene: TRBV5-4
J gene: TRBJ2-7
CDR3 protein: CASSWHHTSYEQYF
CDR3 DNA: TGTGCCAGCAGCTGGCATCACACGTCCTACGAGCAGTACTTC

clone size: .
D gene: .
CDR3 length: 13
V gene: TRBV7-9
J gene: TRBJ2-3
CDR3 protein: CASSLARVDTQYF
CDR3 DNA: TGTGCCAGCAGCTTAGCTCGCGTGGATACGCAGTATTTT

clone size: .
D gene: .
CDR3 length: 15
V gene: TRBV19
J gene: TRBJ2-5
CDR3 protein: CATRRNRAFQETQYF
CDR3 DNA: TGTGCCACCAGACGCAACAGGGCTTTCCAAGAGACCCAGTACTTC

clone size: .
D gene: .
CDR3 length: 12
V gene: TRBV9
J gene: TRBJ1-4
CDR3 protein: CASSPGNEKLFF
CDR3 DNA: TGTGCCAGCAGCCCAGGGAATGAAAAACTGTTTTTT

clone size: .
D gene: .
CDR3 length: 14
V gene: TRBV6-5
J gene: TRBJ2-7
CDR3 protein: CASSSPDSDYEQYF
CDR3 DNA: TGTGCCAGCAGTTCCCCCGACAGCGATTACGAGCAGTACTTC

clone size: .
D gene: TRBD1
CDR3 length: 16
V gene: TRBV5-1
J gene: TRBJ2-1
CDR3 protein: CASSTSPGGALNEQFF
CDR3 DNA: TGCGCCAGCAGCACCTCTCCAGGGGGCGCACTTAATGAGCAGTTCTTC

clone size: .
D gene: TRBD1
CDR3 length: 13
V gene: TRBV12-5
J gene: TRBJ1-2
CDR3 protein: CASVPRTGNGYTF
CDR3 DNA: TGTGCTAGTGTCCCGCGGACAGGGAATGGCTACACCTTC

clone size: .
D gene: TRBD1
CDR3 length: 18
V gene: TRBV27
J gene: TRBJ1-5
CDR3 protein: CASSLMATGGGRGQPQHF
CDR3 DNA: TGTGCCAGCAGTTTAATGGCCACAGGGGGCGGACGTGGTCAGCCCCAGCATTTT

clone size: once
D gene: TRBD1
CDR3 length: 14
V gene: TRBV11-2
J gene: TRBJ1-2
CDR3 protein: CASSIGQGHYGYTF
CDR3 DNA: TGTGCCAGCAGTATCGGACAGGGGCACTATGGCTACACCTTC

clone size: few
D gene: .
CDR3 length: 15
V gene: TRBV21-1
J gene: TRBJ1-4
CDR3 protein: CASSKWGQDNEKLFF
CDR3 DNA: TGTGCCAGCAGCAAATGGGGCCAGGATAATGAAAAACTGTTTTTT

clone size: .
D gene: TRBD1
CDR3 length: 17
V gene: TRBV4-1
J gene: TRBJ1-6
CDR3 protein: CASSQRPRQGSNSPLHF
CDR3 DNA: TGCGCCAGCAGCCAAAGGCCTAGACAGGGCTCTAATTCACCCCTCCACTTT

clone size: .
D gene: TRBD2
CDR3 length: 14
V gene: TRBV19
J gene: TRBJ2-5
CDR3 protein: CASSILAGKETQYF
CDR3 DNA: TGTGCCAGTAGTATACTAGCGGGAAAAGAGACCCAGTACTTC

clone size: .
D gene: TRBD2
CDR3 length: 14
V gene: TRBV12-5
J gene: TRBJ2-2
CDR3 protein: CASGLTSEGGELFF
CDR3 DNA: TGTGCTAGTGGTTTGACTAGCGAGGGCGGGGAGCTGTTTTTT

clone size: once
D gene: .
CDR3 length: 14
V gene: TRBV7-2
J gene: TRBJ2-1
CDR3 protein: CASSLNFAYNEQFF
CDR3 DNA: TGTGCCAGCAGCTTAAACTTCGCCTACAATGAGCAGTTCTTC

clone size: few
D gene: TRBD1
CDR3 length: 15
V gene: TRBV19
J gene: TRBJ1-2
CDR3 protein: CASSIPWDRDDGYTF
CDR3 DNA: TGTGCCAGTAGTATCCCGTGGGACAGGGATGATGGCTACACCTTC

clone size: .
D gene: .
CDR3 length: 14
V gene: TRBV6-1
J gene: TRBJ1-5
CDR3 protein: CASSEGPGSQPQHF
CDR3 DNA: TGTGCCAGCAGTGAAGGGCCAGGGTCTCAGCCCCAGCATTTT

clone size: .
D gene: TRBD2
CDR3 length: 15
V gene: TRBV5-6
J gene: TRBJ2-7
CDR3 protein: CASTRSGGPSYEQYF
CDR3 DNA: TGTGCCAGCACCCGTAGCGGGGGACCATCCTACGAGCAGTACTTC

clone size: .
D gene: .
CDR3 length: 15
V gene: TRBV5-6
J gene: TRBJ1-1
CDR3 protein: CASSWGRLPNTEAFF
CDR3 DNA: TGTGCCAGCAGCTGGGGGCGCCTTCCGAACACTGAAGCTTTCTTT

clone size: .
D gene: .
CDR3 length: 19
V gene: TRBV7-2
J gene: TRBJ1-6
CDR3 protein: CASSLGWFRGPDYNSPLHF
CDR3 DNA: TGTGCCAGCAGCTTAGGTTGGTTTCGGGGTCCCGACTATAATTCACCCCTCCACTTT

clone size: .
D gene: .
CDR3 length: 13
V gene: TRBV10-3
J gene: TRBJ2-5
CDR3 protein: CAISESPLETQYF
CDR3 DNA: TGTGCCATCAGTGAGTCTCCTTTGGAGACCCAGTACTTC

clone size: once
D gene: TRBD1
CDR3 length: 13
V gene: TRBV2
J gene: TRBJ2-7
CDR3 protein: CASSRTGDYEQYF
CDR3 DNA: TGTGCCAGCAGTCGGACAGGGGACTACGAGCAGTACTTC

clone size: few
D gene: .
CDR3 length: 13
V gene: TRBV7-8
J gene: TRBJ2-7
CDR3 protein: CASSPVDSYEQYF
CDR3 DNA: TGTGCCAGCAGCCCCGTCGATTCCTACGAGCAGTACTTC

clone size: .
D gene: TRBD1
CDR3 length: 13
V gene: TRBV4-1
J gene: TRBJ2-1
CDR3 protein: CASSQQGADEQFF
CDR3 DNA: TGCGCCAGCAGCCAGCAGGGGGCCGATGAGCAGTTCTTC

clone size: .
D gene: .
CDR3 length: 17
V gene: TRBV9
J gene: TRBJ2-7
CDR3 protein: CASSSPLGRTGIYEQYF
CDR3 DNA: TGTGCCAGCAGCTCCCCTCTAGGGCGGACGGGAATCTACGAGCAGTACTTC

clone size: .
D gene: TRBD1
CDR3 length: 16
V gene: TRBV18
J gene: TRBJ1-6
CDR3 protein: CASSPSTGRNGSPLHF
CDR3 DNA: TGTGCCAGCTCACCGTCGACAGGGAGGAACGGTTCACCCCTCCACTTT

clone size: .
D gene: TRBD1
CDR3 length: 19
V gene: TRBV4-1
J gene: TRBJ1-3
CDR3 protein: CASSQERRGQGSGGNTIYF
CDR3 DNA: TGCGCCAGCAGCCAAGAGCGGAGGGGACAGGGGTCTGGCGGAAACACCATATATTTT

clone size: .
D gene: TRBD1
CDR3 length: 16
V gene: TRBV5-8
J gene: TRBJ2-1
CDR3 protein: CASSTPLDRTYNEQFF
CDR3 DNA: TGTGCCAGCAGCACCCCTCTGGACAGGACATACAATGAGCAGTTCTTC

clone size: .
D gene: TRBD1
CDR3 length: 16
V gene: TRBV5-1
J gene: TRBJ2-4
CDR3 protein: CASSETGGAERNIQYF
CDR3 DNA: TGCGCCAGCAGCGAGACAGGGGGCGCTGAGAGAAACATTCAGTACTTC

clone size: .
D gene: TRBD2
CDR3 length: 16
V gene: TRBV7-2
J gene: TRBJ2-3
CDR3 protein: CASSLGPPGGADTQYF
CDR3 DNA: TGTGCCAGCAGCTTAGGCCCCCCCGGGGGGGCAGATACGCAGTATTTT

clone size: once
D gene: TRBD1
CDR3 length: 13
V gene: TRBV5-1
J gene: TRBJ1-2
CDR3 protein: CASSFGQAYGYTF
CDR3 DNA: TGCGCCAGCAGCTTTGGACAGGCCTATGGCTACACCTTC

clone size: .
D gene: TRBD1
CDR3 length: 16
V gene: TRBV4-1
J gene: TRBJ2-3
CDR3 protein: CASSQGQGQGSDTQYF
CDR3 DNA: TGCGCCAGCAGCCAAGGACAGGGACAGGGGTCGGATACGCAGTATTTT

clone size: .
D gene: .
CDR3 length: 13
V gene: TRBV7-8
J gene: TRBJ1-2
CDR3 protein: CASRQGMSDGYTF
CDR3 DNA: TGTGCCAGCAGGCAGGGGATGTCCGATGGCTACACCTTC